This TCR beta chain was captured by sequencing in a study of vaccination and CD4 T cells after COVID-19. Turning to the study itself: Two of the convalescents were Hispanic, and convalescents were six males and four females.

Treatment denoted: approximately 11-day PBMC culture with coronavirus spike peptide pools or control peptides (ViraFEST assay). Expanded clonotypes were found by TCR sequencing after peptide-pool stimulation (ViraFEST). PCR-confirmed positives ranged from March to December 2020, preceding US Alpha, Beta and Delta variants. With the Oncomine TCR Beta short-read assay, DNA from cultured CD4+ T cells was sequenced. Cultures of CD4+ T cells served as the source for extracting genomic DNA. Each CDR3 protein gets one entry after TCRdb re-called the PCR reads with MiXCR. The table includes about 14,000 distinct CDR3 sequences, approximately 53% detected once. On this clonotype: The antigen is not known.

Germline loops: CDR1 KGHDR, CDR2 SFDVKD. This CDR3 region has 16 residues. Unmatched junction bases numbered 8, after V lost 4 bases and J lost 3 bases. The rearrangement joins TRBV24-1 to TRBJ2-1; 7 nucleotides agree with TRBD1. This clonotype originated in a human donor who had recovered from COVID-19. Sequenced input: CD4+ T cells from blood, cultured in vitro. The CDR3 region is CATSDPGTAVYNEQFF. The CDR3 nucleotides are TGTGCCACCAGTGACCCAGGGACAGCGGTCTACAATGAGCAGTTCTTC.